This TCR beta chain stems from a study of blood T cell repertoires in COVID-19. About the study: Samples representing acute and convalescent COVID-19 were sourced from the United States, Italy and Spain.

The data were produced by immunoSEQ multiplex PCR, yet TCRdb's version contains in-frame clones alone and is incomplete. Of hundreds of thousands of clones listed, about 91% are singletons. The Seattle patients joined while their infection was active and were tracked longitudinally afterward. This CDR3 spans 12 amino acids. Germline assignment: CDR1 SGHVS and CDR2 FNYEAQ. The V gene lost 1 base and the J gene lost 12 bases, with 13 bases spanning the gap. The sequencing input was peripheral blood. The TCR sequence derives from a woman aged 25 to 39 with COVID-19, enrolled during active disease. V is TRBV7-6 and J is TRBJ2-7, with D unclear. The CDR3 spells CASSLEGQAPYF. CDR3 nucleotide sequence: TGTGCCAGCAGCTTAGAAGGCCAGGCTCCGTACTTC.